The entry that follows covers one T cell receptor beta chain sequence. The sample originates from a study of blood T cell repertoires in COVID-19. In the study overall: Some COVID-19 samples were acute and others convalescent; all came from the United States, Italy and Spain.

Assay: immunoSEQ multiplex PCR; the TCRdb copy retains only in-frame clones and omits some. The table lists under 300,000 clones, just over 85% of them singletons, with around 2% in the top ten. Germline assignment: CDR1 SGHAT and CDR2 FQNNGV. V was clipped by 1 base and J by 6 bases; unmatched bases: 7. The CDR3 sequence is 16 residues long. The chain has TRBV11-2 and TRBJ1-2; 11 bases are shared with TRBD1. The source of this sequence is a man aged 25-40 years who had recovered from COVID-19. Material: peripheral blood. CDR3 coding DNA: TGTGCCAGCAGCTTAGGTTTGGGACAGGGGGTAAATGGCTACACCTTC. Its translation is CASSLGLGQGVNGYTF.